A selection of T cell receptor beta chains follows, all from one sample in a study of blood T cell repertoires in COVID-19. Clones were sequenced by immunoSEQ multiplex PCR, and TCRdb holds only the in-frame ones, with some missing. The sample has 140,000 or so clones, 75% to 85% seen once; the top ten hold 2.5% to 3.5%. Input material: peripheral blood. The receptors stem from a man in his fifties or sixties with acute or convalescent COVID-19. Both conserved end residues are part of each CDR3.

j_call v_call cdr3_aa
TRBJ1-5 TRBV19 CASSIRVSNQPQHF
TRBJ2-7 TRBV2 CASSRGGIYEQYF
TRBJ2-3 TRBV7-9 CASSSGLAGVADTQYF
TRBJ2-7 TRBV7-9 CASSPEQGPYEQYF
TRBJ2-1 TRBV28 CASVGGTSAYNEQFF
TRBJ2-3 TRBV2 CARRGSPDTQYF
TRBJ1-2 TRBV2 CASRPDRVDGYTF
TRBJ2-7 TRBV5-1 CASSKWAGRGLGDEQYF
TRBJ1-5 TRBV29-1 CSVEAPGGQPQHF
TRBJ1-2 TRBV28 CASEQALSYGYTF
TRBJ2-1 TRBV7-8 CASESGTGEPGEQFF
TRBJ2-3 TRBV14 CASSRTVGDTQYF
TRBJ2-1 TRBV2 CASRKLAGGRNEQFF
TRBJ1-1 TRBV11-2 CASSPRVDNTEAFF
TRBJ1-1 TRBV3-1/TRBV3-2 CASSPDTLNTEAFF
TRBJ2-1 TRBV29-1 CSVEDKRQGNVYNEQFF
TRBJ2-7 TRBV9 CASSVDSQGLHEQYF
TRBJ1-4 TRBV5-1 CASSLEGQEGEKLFF
TRBJ2-4 TRBV6-6 CASSPRLAGFQNIQYF
TRBJ2-1 TRBV9 CASSVVGQGAGNEQFF
TRBJ2-4 TRBV19 CASSPGTSGGLAKNIQYF
TRBJ1-2 TRBV6-6 CASSRLYTGAGATYGYTF
TRBJ2-1 TRBV4-2 CASSQALPAGPFSSYNEQFF
TRBJ2-1 TRBV7-8 CASSLGTSSYNEQFF
TRBJ2-3 TRBV28 CASSNRDRWCF
TRBJ1-1 TRBV21-1 CASSKGVTGRNTEAFF
TRBJ2-2 TRBV9 CASSNSLGHTTGELFF
TRBJ2-7 TRBV30 CAWNHLAESYEQYF
TRBJ2-7 TRBV2 CASSPSLRAFGEQYF
TRBJ1-6 TRBV11-2 CASSLSQGGNSPLHF
TRBJ2-3 TRBV25-1 CASSAVSTDTQYF
TRBJ2-7 TRBV5-8 CASSPEAGPYEQYF
TRBJ1-1 TRBV19 CASWNAGQGDPRTEAFF
TRBJ2-1 TRBV18 CASSYSHTGVRNEQFF
TRBJ2-2 TRBV10-1 CASSESTHSVGELFF